A single sample gave rise to the 7 T cell receptor beta chains below, sequenced in a study of technical replicates of blood from a few donors. Method: immunoSEQ multiplex PCR; TCRdb's copy keeps in-frame clones and lacks some. The sample holds more than 80,000 clones, under 97% seen once. The source material was T cells isolated from PBMCs. The origin of the receptors is a human donor in good health.

This chain joins TRBV7-9 and TRBJ2-3, with 14 bases matching TRBD2. V trimming: 5 bases; J trimming: 2 bases; junction bases outside the gene matches: 3. From germline, CDR1 is SEHNR and CDR2 FQNEAQ (reference sequence). This CDR3 contains 16 residues. CDR3 in amino acids: CASSLTSGGATDTQYF. CDR3 in DNA: TGTGCCAGCAGCCTGACTAGCGGGGGGGCCACAGATACGCAGTATTTT.

This rearrangement joins TRBV14 to TRBJ2-1; a possible D gene is TRBD2 (7 bases). Per the germline V gene, CDR1 is SGHDN and CDR2 is FVKESK. The germline V and J ends were trimmed by 3 bases and 5 bases, with 8 bases remaining between them. There are 13 residues in the CDR3. The CDR3 spells CASSHGGHNEQFF. In DNA form, the CDR3 reads TGTGCCAGCAGCCACGGGGGGCACAATGAGCAGTTCTTC.

The chain couples TRBV6-4 to TRBJ2-7, with 9 bases matching TRBD1. The CDR3 length is 17 residues. Germline CDR1 reads MRHNA; CDR2 reads SNTAGT. Trimming took 3 bases from V and 4 from J; bases not matched to a gene: 13. In DNA form, the CDR3 reads TGTGCCAGCAGTGATAATAGATGGACAGGGGAGGCGTACGAGCAGTACTTC. Translating gives CASSDNRWTGEAYEQYF.

This sequence joins TRBV9 and TRBJ2-1; D is undetermined. This CDR3 has 15 amino acids. Germline V gene sequence: CDR1 SGDLS, CDR2 YYNGEE. V was pared by 0 bases and J by 7 bases, with 14 bases between. Here the CDR3 reads CASSVGGSGLNEQFF. CDR3 nucleotide sequence: TGTGCCAGCAGCGTAGGAGGAAGTGGTTTGAATGAGCAGTTCTTC.

The chain has TRBV2 and TRBJ2-7, with TRBD2 matching over 10 bases. Per the germline V gene, CDR1 is SNHLY and CDR2 is FYNNEI. V shed 6 bases and J 6 bases; nucleotides not matched to a gene: 11. The CDR3 sequence is 15 residues long. The CDR3 region has the DNA TGTGCCAGCAGCGTTTCACTAGCGGGACGCGGCGAGCAGTACTTC. This gives the protein CASSVSLAGRGEQYF.

The rearrangement uses TRBV9 and TRBJ2-1, with D unclear. The V gene lost 4 bases and the J gene lost 4 bases, with 9 bases spanning the gap. There are 13 residues in the CDR3. The germline V gene encodes CDR1 SGDLS and CDR2 YYNGEE. The CDR3 region has the DNA TGTGCCAGCAGCACCGACGGGTACAATGAGCAGTTCTTC. It encodes CASSTDGYNEQFF.

The genes are TRBV28 and TRBJ2-3; a weak D match, TRBD2 (6 bases). Trimming cost V 5 bases and J 8 bases, with 11 bases left between them. Germline V CDR1 and CDR2: MDHEN, SYDVKM. The CDR3 totals 12 residues. DNA of the CDR3: TGTGCCAGCAGTCGATGGGAGGTTACGCAGTATTTT. It is translated as CASSRWEVTQYF.